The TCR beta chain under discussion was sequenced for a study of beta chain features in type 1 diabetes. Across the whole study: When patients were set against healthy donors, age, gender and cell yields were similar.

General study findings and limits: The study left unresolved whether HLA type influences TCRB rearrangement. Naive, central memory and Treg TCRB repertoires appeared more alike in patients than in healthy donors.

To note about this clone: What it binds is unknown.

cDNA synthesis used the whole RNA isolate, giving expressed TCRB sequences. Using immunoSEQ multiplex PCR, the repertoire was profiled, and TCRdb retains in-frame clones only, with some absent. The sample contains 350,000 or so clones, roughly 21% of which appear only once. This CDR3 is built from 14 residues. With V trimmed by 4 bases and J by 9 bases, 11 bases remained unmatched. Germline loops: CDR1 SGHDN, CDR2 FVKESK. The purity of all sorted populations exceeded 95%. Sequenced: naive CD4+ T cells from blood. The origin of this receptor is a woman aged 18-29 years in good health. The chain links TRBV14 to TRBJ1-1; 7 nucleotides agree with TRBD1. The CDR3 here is CASSPGQVPPQAFF. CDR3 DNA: TGTGCCAGCAGCCCCGGACAGGTTCCGCCCCAAGCTTTCTTT.